The 6 T cell receptor beta chains given below trace back to one sample, sequenced in a study of cytomegalovirus exposure and HLA in healthy donors. PCR used 60 Vbeta primers and 13 Jbeta primers. Only in-frame clones appear in the TCRdb table, and some are missing; sequencing was by immunoSEQ multiplex PCR. The sample shows 110,000 to 150,000 clones, about 73% of them seen only once. Input material: PBMCs. These receptor sequences come from a woman between 55 and 75 years old in good health and CMV-seropositive.

This clone was seen once. The J gene is TRBJ2-7, the V gene TRBV19; the D gene is possibly TRBD1 (5 bases). The germline V gene has CDR1 LNHDA and CDR2 SQIVND (reference sequence). V was trimmed by 4 bases and J by 6 bases, leaving 13 bases between them. The CDR3 is 13 residues long. In nucleotides, the CDR3 is TGTGCCAGTAGTAACCCCCAGGGCCCCGAGCAGTACTTC. Translation gives CASSNPQGPEQYF.

This clone has only one observation. The chain employs TRBV11-2 and TRBJ1-2; D gene ambiguous. Germline CDR1 SGHAT, CDR2 FQNNGV. V shed 1 base and J shed 3 bases, with 12 bases lying between them. The CDR3 spans 15 residues. The CDR3 here is CASSLVGRSDYGYTF. The CDR3 DNA is TGTGCCAGCAGCTTAGTTGGCCGATCTGACTATGGCTACACCTTC.

The chain combines TRBV18 with TRBJ2-3; 13 bases fit TRBD2. This CDR3 comprises 16 residues. V shed 2 bases, J shed 3 bases, and the junction held 2 bases outside the gene matches. Germline CDR1 KGHSH, CDR2 LQKENI. CDR3 DNA sequence: TGTGCCAGCTCACCAGTACTAGCGGGAGGGACAGATACGCAGTATTTT. Its protein is CASSPVLAGGTDTQYF.

V usage is TRBV27 and J usage is TRBJ1-1; 7 positions agree with TRBD1. From germline, CDR1 is MNHEY and CDR2 SMNVEV (reference sequence). Losses at the gene ends were 9 bases for V and 5 bases for J; bases not matched to a gene: 9. The CDR3 totals 13 residues. The CDR3 here is CASMTGKSTEAFF. CDR3 bases: TGTGCCAGTATGACAGGGAAGAGTACTGAAGCTTTCTTT.

The rearrangement uses TRBV7-2 and TRBJ2-2; D ambiguous. Germline-derived CDR1 and CDR2 are SGHTA and FQGNSA. This CDR3 has 15 residues. V lost 5 bases to trimming and J lost 1 base, with 11 bases between them. As DNA, the CDR3 is TGTGCCAGCAGCCCTTCCTCTCTGAACACCGGGGAGCTGTTTTTT. It codes for CASSPSSLNTGELFF.

This clone was seen once. This chain uses TRBV20-1 with TRBJ2-7; D is possibly TRBD1 (5 bases). Looked up from germline, CDR1 is DFQATT and CDR2 is SNEGSKA (reference sequence). V shed 5 bases and J shed 9 bases, with 11 bases lying between them. There are 10 residues in the CDR3. CDR3: CSAHRGRQYF. The CDR3 DNA reads TGCAGTGCTCATAGGGGTCGGCAGTACTTC.